This record covers a single T cell receptor beta chain. As yet, its antigen is unknown. The sample is drawn from a study of T cells in narcolepsy. Study-level findings and limits: Autoreactive clone sequences were missing from some blood memory CD4+ repertoires.

Assay: immunoSEQ multiplex PCR; the TCRdb copy retains only in-frame clones and omits some. The table lists tens of thousands of clones, approximately 89% of them singletons. Germline V gene data show CDR1 as SGHTA and CDR2 as FQGTGA. V lost 5 bases and J 10 bases, leaving 15 bases between the germline ends. This CDR3 is built from 14 residues. Specimen: CD45RA- memory CD4+ T cells from PBMCs. This chain connects TRBV7-3 to TRBJ1-6; TRBD1 might be the D (5 bases). This clonotype was sampled from a human donor with narcolepsy. The CDR3 DNA is TGTGCCAGCAGCCCAGGGACCCCCACCTCACCCCTCCACTTT. Amino acids: CASSPGTPTSPLHF. The entire variable domain, with the rest obtained from reference TRBV7-3 and TRBJ1-6, is as follows: GAGVSQTPSNKVTEKGKYVELRCDPISGHTALYWYRQSLGQGPEFLIYFQGTGAADDSGLPNDRFFAVRPEGSVSTLKIQRTERGDSAVYLCASSPGTPTSPLHFGNGTRLTVT.